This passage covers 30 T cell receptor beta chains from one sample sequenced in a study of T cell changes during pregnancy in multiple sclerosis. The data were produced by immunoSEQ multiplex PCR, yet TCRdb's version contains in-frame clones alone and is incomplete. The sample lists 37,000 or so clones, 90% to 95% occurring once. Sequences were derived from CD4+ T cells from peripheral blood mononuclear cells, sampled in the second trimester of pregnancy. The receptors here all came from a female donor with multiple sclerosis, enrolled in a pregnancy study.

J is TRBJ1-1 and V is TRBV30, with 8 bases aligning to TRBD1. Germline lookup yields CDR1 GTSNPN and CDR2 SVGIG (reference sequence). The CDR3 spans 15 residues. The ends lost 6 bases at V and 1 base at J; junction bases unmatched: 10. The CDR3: CACQRGDRSNTEAFF. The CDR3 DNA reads TGTGCCTGTCAGAGGGGGGACAGGTCGAACACTGAAGCTTTCTTT.

CDR3 coding DNA: TGTGCCAGCTCGTACGGACAGGGCAACGAGCAGTACTTC. Amino acid sequence: CASSYGQGNEQYF. The chain uses TRBV18 and TRBJ2-7, with 8 bases that match TRBD1. CDR1 is KGHSH and CDR2 is LQKENI in the germline V gene. CDR3 size: 13 residues. The trim removed 6 bases at V and 5 bases at J, leaving 6 bases unmatched.

The CDR3 DNA reads TGTGCCAGTAGTATGACAGCCACTACAGATACGCAGTATTTT. Residues: CASSMTATTDTQYF. The chain is built from TRBV19 and TRBJ2-3, with a tentative D call TRBD1 (5 bases). The CDR3 runs to 14 residues. The V end was cut by 3 bases, the J end by 3 bases, with 10 bases between. Germline V lookup: CDR1 LNHDA, CDR2 SQIVND (reference sequence).

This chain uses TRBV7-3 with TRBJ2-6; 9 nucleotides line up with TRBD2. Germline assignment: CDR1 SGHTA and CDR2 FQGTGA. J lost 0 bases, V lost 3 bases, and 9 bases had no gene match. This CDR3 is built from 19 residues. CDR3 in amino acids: CASSFWGSGGASGANVLTF. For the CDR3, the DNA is TGTGCCAGCAGCTTCTGGGGTAGCGGGGGTGCCTCTGGGGCCAACGTCCTGACTTTC.

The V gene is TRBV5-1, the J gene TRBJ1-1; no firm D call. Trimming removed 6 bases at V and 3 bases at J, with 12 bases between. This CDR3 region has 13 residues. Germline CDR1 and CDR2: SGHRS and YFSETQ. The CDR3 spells CASKEQPYTEAFF. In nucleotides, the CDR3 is TGCGCCAGCAAGGAGCAGCCGTACACTGAAGCTTTCTTT.

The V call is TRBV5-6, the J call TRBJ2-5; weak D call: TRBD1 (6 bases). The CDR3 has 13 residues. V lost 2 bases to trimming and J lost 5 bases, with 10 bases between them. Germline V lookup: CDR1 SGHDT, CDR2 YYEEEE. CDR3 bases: TGTGCCAGCAGCTTTGGGGGCGGGGAGACCCAGTACTTC. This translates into CASSFGGGETQYF. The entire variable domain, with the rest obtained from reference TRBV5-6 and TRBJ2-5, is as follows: DAGVTQSPTHLIKTRGQQVTLRCSPKSGHDTVSWYQQALGQGPQFIFQYYEEEERQRGNFPDRFSGHQFPNYSSELNVNALLLGDSALYLCASSFGGGETQYFGPGTRLLVL.

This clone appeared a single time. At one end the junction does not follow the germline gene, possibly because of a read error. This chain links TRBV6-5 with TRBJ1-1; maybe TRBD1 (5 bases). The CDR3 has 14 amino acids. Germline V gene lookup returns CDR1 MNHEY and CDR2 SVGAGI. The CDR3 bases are TGTGTCAGCAGTTACTATGGGGCTGTCACTGAAGCTTTCTTT. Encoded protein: CVSSYYGAVTEAFF.

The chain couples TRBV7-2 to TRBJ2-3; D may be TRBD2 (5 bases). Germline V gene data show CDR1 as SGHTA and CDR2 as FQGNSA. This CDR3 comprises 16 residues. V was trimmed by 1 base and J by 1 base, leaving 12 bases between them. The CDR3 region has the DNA TGTGCCAGCAGCTTAGGTGCTTCTAGCCGCACAGATACGCAGTATTTT. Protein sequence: CASSLGASSRTDTQYF.

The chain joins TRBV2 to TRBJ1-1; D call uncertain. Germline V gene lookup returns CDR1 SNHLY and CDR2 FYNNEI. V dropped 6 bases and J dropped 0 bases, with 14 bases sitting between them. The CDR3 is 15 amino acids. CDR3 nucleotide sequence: TGTGCCAGCAGAAAACTTCGCGGGGTGAACACTGAAGCTTTCTTT. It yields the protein CASRKLRGVNTEAFF.

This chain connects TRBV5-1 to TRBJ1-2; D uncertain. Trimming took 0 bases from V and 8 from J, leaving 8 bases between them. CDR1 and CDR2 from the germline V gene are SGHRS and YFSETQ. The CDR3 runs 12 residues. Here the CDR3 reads CASSLEAGGYTF. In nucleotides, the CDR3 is TGCGCCAGCAGCTTGGAAGCGGGCGGCTACACCTTC.

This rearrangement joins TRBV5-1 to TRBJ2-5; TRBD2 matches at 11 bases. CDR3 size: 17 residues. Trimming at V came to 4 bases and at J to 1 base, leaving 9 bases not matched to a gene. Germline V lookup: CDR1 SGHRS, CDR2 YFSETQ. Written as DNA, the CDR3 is TGCGCCAGCAGCCTATGGGGCCTAGCGGGAGGCCAAGAGACCCAGTACTTC. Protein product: CASSLWGLAGGQETQYF.

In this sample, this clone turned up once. CDR3 nucleotide sequence: TGTGCCAGCAGCAAAGTTGGGGACAGGGGCTACGAGCAGTACTTC. It codes for CASSKVGDRGYEQYF. J is TRBJ2-7 and V is TRBV21-1; the table gives TRBD1 as D, unverified against the DNA. TRBV21-1 is described as a pseudogene. CDR3 size: 15 residues.

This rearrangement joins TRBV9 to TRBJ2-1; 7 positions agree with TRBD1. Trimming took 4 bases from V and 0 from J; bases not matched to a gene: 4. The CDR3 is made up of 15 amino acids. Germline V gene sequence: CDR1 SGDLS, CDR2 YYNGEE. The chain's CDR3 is CASSPTGVSYNEQFF. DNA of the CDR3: TGTGCCAGCAGCCCAACAGGGGTCTCCTACAATGAGCAGTTCTTC.

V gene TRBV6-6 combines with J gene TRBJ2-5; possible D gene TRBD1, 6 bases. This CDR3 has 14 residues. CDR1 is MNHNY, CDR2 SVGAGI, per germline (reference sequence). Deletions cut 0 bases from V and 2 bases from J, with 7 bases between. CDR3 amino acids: CASSYSTGQETQYF. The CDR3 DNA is TGTGCCAGCAGTTACTCGACAGGTCAAGAGACCCAGTACTTC.

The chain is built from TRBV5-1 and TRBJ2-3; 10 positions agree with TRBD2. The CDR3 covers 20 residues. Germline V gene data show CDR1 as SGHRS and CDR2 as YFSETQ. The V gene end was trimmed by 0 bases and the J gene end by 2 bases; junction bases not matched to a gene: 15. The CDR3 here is CASSLAGLSSGGQITDTQYF. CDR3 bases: TGCGCCAGCAGCTTGGCAGGCTTGAGTAGCGGGGGGCAAATCACAGATACGCAGTATTTT.

CDR3 sequence (DNA): TGTGCCAGCAGCAAAGACACCTCCACTGAAGCTTTCTTT. This translates into CASSKDTSTEAFF. This chain uses TRBV6-1 with TRBJ1-1, with unresolved D. V gave up 6 bases and J gave up 4 bases, with 12 bases separating them. CDR1 MNHNS and CDR2 SASEGT come from the germline V gene. The CDR3 sequence is 13 residues long.

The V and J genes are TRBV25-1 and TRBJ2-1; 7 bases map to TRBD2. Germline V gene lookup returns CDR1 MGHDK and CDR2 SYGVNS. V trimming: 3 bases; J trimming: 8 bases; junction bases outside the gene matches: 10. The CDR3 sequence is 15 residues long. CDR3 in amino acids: CASSDRDYRSDEQFF. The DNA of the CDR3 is TGTGCCAGCAGTGACCGGGACTATCGGTCGGATGAGCAGTTCTTC.

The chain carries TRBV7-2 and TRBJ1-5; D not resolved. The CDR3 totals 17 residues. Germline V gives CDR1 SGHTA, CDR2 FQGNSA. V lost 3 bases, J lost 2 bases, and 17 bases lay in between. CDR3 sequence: CASSFGGPPGGNQPQHF. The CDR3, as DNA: TGTGCCAGCAGCTTTGGCGGCCCGCCCGGTGGCAATCAGCCCCAGCATTTT.

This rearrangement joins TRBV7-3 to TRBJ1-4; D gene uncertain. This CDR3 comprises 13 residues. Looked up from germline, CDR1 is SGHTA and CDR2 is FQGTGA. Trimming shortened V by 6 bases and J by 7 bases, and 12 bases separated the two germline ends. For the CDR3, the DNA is TGTGCCAGCAGGCTTCAGAGGTCTGAAAAACTGTTTTTT. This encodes CASRLQRSEKLFF. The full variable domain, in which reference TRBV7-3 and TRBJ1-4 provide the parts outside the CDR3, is GAGVSQTPSNKVTEKGKYVELRCDPISGHTALYWYRQSLGQGPEFLIYFQGTGAADDSGLPNDRFFAVRPEGSVSTLKIQRTERGDSAVYLCASRLQRSEKLFFGSGTQLSVL.

The CDR3 DNA follows: TGTGCCAGCAGCTTTCCCAAAACACTAGCGGGAGGGTACCAGTACTTC. Its translation: CASSFPKTLAGGYQYF. The chain has TRBV11-2 and TRBJ2-7; the match to TRBD2 covers 13 bases. V was pared by 3 bases and J by 10 bases, with 12 bases of the junction left unmatched. The CDR3 contains 16 residues. CDR1 SGHAT and CDR2 FQNNGV come from the germline V gene.

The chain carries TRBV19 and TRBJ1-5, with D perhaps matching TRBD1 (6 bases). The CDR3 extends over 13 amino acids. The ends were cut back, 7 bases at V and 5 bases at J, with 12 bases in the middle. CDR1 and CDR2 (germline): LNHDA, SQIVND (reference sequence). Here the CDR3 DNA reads TGTGCCAGTACCCAGGGGCTCTATCAGCCCCAGCATTTT. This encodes CASTQGLYQPQHF.

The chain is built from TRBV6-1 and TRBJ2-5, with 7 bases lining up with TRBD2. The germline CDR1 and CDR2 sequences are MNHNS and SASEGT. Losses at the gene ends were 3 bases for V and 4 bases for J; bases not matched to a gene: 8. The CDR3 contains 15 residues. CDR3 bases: TGTGCCAGCAGTGACTCGGGGACTATTCCAGAGACCCAGTACTTC. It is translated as CASSDSGTIPETQYF.

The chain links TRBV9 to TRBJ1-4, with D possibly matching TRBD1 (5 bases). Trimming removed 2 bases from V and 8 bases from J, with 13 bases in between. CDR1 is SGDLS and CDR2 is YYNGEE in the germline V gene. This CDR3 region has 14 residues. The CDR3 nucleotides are TGTGCCAGCAGCGTTGGAACCCAGGGCGAAAAACTGTTTTTT. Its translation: CASSVGTQGEKLFF.

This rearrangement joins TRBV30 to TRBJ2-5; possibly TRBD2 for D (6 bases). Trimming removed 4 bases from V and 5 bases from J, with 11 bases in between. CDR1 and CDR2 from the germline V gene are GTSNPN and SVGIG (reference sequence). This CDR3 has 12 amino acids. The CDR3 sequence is CAWTRGGETQYF. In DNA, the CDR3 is TGTGCCTGGACGCGGGGAGGTGAGACCCAGTACTTC.

The CDR3 protein is CASSLHRGAGTEAFF. The CDR3 DNA sequence: TGTGCCAGCAGCCTTCACAGGGGGGCTGGCACTGAAGCTTTCTTT. This chain links TRBV7-8 with TRBJ1-1; 8 nucleotides align to TRBD1. The ends lost 5 bases at V and 4 bases at J; junction bases unmatched: 9. The CDR3 covers 15 residues. CDR1 and CDR2 from the germline V gene are SGHVS and FQNEAQ. Together with reference TRBV7-8 and TRBJ1-1, the CDR3 gives the full variable domain: GAGVSQSPRYKVAKRGQDVALRCDPISGHVSLFWYQQALGQGPEFLTYFQNEAQLDKSGLPSDRFFAERPEGSVSTLKIQRTQQEDSAVYLCASSLHRGAGTEAFFGQGTRLTVV.

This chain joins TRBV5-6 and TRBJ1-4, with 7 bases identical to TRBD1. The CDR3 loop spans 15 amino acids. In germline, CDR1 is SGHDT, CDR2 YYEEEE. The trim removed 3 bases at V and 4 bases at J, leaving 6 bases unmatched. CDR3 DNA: TGTGCCAGCAGCTCAGTGACAGGGTATAATGAAAAACTGTTTTTT. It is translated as CASSSVTGYNEKLFF.

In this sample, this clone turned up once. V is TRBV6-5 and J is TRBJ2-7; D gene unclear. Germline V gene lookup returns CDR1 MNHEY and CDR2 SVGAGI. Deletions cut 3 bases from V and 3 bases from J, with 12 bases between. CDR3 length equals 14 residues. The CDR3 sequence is CASSYLNSLYEQYF. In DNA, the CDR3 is TGTGCCAGCAGTTATTTAAACAGCCTCTACGAGCAGTACTTC.

The CDR3 loop is CASSLGGSGANVLTF. The CDR3 bases are TGTGCCAGCAGCTTAGGCGGTTCCGGGGCCAACGTCCTGACTTTC. The chain couples TRBV7-2 to TRBJ2-6, with no clear D. The V end lost 1 base, the J end lost 4 bases, and 8 bases lay between the germline ends. Germline V gene lookup returns CDR1 SGHTA and CDR2 FQGNSA. The CDR3 has 15 amino acids.

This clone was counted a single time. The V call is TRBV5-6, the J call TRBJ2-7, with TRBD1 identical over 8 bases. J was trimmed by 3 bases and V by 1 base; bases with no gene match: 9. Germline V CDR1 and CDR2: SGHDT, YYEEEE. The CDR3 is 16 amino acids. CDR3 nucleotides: TGTGCCAGCAGCTTGTTCGGACAGGGCCTACACTACGAGCAGTACTTC. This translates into CASSLFGQGLHYEQYF.

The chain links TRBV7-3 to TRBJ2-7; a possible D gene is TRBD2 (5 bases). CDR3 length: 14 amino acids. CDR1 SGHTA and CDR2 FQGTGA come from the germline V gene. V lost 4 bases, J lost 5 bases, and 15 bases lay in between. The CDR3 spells CASSWTALNHEQYF. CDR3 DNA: TGTGCCAGCAGCTGGACTGCCCTCAACCACGAGCAGTACTTC. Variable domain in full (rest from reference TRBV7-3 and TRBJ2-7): GAGVSQTPSNKVTEKGKYVELRCDPISGHTALYWYRQSLGQGPEFLIYFQGTGAADDSGLPNDRFFAVRPEGSVSTLKIQRTERGDSAVYLCASSWTALNHEQYFGPGTRLTVT.